This passage covers 20 T cell receptor beta chains from one sample sequenced in a study of OX40 agonist ivuxolimab in advanced cancers. Profiling relied on immunoSEQ multiplex PCR, and the TCRdb table lists in-frame clones only, not all of them. The table includes 60,000 to 65,000 clones, 83% detected once. The source material was CD4+ or CD8+ T cells sorted from blood, sampled in a trial of the OX40 agonist ivuxolimab. The receptor set was obtained from an adult with an advanced solid tumor such as melanoma, head and neck, liver or kidney cancer.

This rearrangement joins TRBV29-1 to TRBJ2-1, with 7 bases lining up with TRBD1. The CDR3 is 13 amino acids. CDR1 is SQVTM, CDR2 ANQGSEA, per germline. J was trimmed by 4 bases and V by 6 bases; bases with no gene match: 6. The CDR3 nucleotides are TGCAGCGTGTGGGACAGAGGATACAATGAGCAGTTCTTC. Encoded protein: CSVWDRGYNEQFF.

V gene TRBV10-3 combines with J gene TRBJ1-6; no definite D call. Germline CDR1 ENHRY, CDR2 SYGVKD. The CDR3 consists of 13 residues. V was trimmed by 3 bases and J by 7 bases, leaving 7 bases between them. This chain's CDR3 is CAISERGNSPLHF. Written as DNA, the CDR3 is TGTGCCATCAGTGAACGAGGCAATTCACCCCTCCACTTT.

In its sample, this clone was seen once. This chain links TRBV27 with TRBJ2-7; TRBD1 matches at 7 bases. Germline V gene lookup returns CDR1 MNHEY and CDR2 SMNVEV (reference sequence). The CDR3 contains 18 residues. The ends lost 0 bases at V and 0 bases at J; junction bases unmatched: 11. The CDR3 here is CASSLSPFRDSSSYEQYF. In DNA, the CDR3 is TGTGCCAGCAGTTTATCGCCGTTTCGGGACAGCAGCTCCTACGAGCAGTACTTC.

This chain uses TRBV29-1 with TRBJ1-1; D gene uncertain. The CDR3 spans 10 residues. Germline CDR1 SQVTM, CDR2 ANQGSEA. V lost 4 bases, J lost 5 bases, and 5 bases lay in between. Written as DNA, the CDR3 is TGCAGCGTTGTTGTGACTGAAGCTTTCTTT. This gives the protein CSVVVTEAFF.

The chain carries TRBV5-4 and TRBJ2-1, with 8 nucleotides matching TRBD1. V was pared by 4 bases and J by 6 bases, with 6 bases of the junction left unmatched. The germline gives CDR1 SGHNT, CDR2 YYREEE (reference sequence). The CDR3 is made up of 14 amino acids. Here the CDR3 DNA reads TGTGCCAGCAGCACCCGGACAGGGAGCAATGAGCAGTTCTTC. This codes for CASSTRTGSNEQFF.

The CDR3 nucleotides are TGTGCCAGCAGTGTCGGCAGGGCAAACTCTGGAAACACCATATATTTT. Translation gives CASSVGRANSGNTIYF. This chain connects TRBV2 to TRBJ1-3, with D perhaps matching TRBD1 (5 bases). CDR1 is SNHLY and CDR2 is FYNNEI in the germline V gene. This CDR3 has 16 amino acids. Trimming removed 4 bases from V and 0 bases from J, with 13 bases in between.

The chain recombines TRBV7-9 with TRBJ2-7; D is ambiguous. The V gene lost 5 bases and the J gene lost 2 bases, with 13 bases spanning the gap. Germline assignment: CDR1 SEHNR and CDR2 FQNEAQ (reference sequence). The CDR3 runs 14 residues. This CDR3 reads CASSPSPPTYEQYF. DNA of the CDR3: TGTGCCAGCAGCCCTTCCCCACCGACCTACGAGCAGTACTTC.

This chain uses TRBV2 with TRBJ1-2; weak D call: TRBD1 (5 bases). The V end was cut by 5 bases, the J end by 6 bases, with 13 bases between. CDR3 length: 13 amino acids. The germline V gene has CDR1 SNHLY and CDR2 FYNNEI. CDR3 sequence: CASSRNSGHGYTF. DNA of the CDR3: TGTGCCAGCAGTAGAAACTCAGGGCATGGCTACACCTTC.

This clone was found once. The genes are TRBV9 and TRBJ1-1; possible D gene TRBD1, 6 bases. This CDR3 region has 16 residues. V dropped 4 bases and J dropped 3 bases, with 19 bases sitting between them. Germline V gene data show CDR1 as SGDLS and CDR2 as YYNGEE. CDR3 DNA: TGTGCCAGCAGCCATGCTTTGTGGGGGGCGGACACTGAAGCTTTCTTT. Encoded protein: CASSHALWGADTEAFF.

This chain uses TRBV5-1 with TRBJ2-2, with TRBD2 matching 10 bases. Trimming cost V 0 bases and J 5 bases; bases outside gene matches: 1. The length of the CDR3 is 15 residues. The germline V gene has CDR1 SGHRS and CDR2 YFSETQ. The CDR3 sequence: CASSLEAGGTGELFF. CDR3 bases: TGCGCCAGCAGCTTGGAAGCGGGAGGGACCGGGGAGCTGTTTTTT. Filled out from reference TRBV5-1 and TRBJ2-2, the complete variable domain reads KAGVTQTPRYLIKTRGQQVTLSCSPISGHRSVSWYQQTPGQGLQFLFEYFSETQRNKGNFPGRFSGRQFSNSRSEMNVSTLELGDSALYLCASSLEAGGTGELFFGEGSRLTVL.

The chain recombines TRBV7-2 with TRBJ2-7, with a tentative D call TRBD2 (5 bases). Looked up from germline, CDR1 is SGHTA and CDR2 is FQGNSA. The CDR3 sequence is 14 residues long. V was pared by 5 bases and J by 2 bases, with 13 bases between. The CDR3 nucleotides read TGTGCCAGCAGCCCAAGCGGTGAGCCCTACGAGCAGTACTTC. This encodes CASSPSGEPYEQYF.

V gene TRBV10-2 combines with J gene TRBJ1-2, with 10 bases matching TRBD1. This CDR3 is 15 amino acids long. Germline V CDR1 and CDR2: WSHSY, SAAADI. The J segment lost 4 bases and the V segment lost 6 bases, leaving 8 bases of the junction unmatched. In nucleotides, the CDR3 is TGCGCCAGCAGCGAAGGGGGGACAGGGGCCTATGGCTACACCTTC. Translated: CASSEGGTGAYGYTF.

This chain connects TRBV19 to TRBJ2-7; D is possibly TRBD1 (6 bases). The CDR3 contains 14 residues. Germline assignment: CDR1 LNHDA and CDR2 SQIVND (reference sequence). V dropped 6 bases and J dropped 2 bases, with 14 bases sitting between them. This CDR3 is CASSIGQRAYEQYF. The CDR3 nucleotides are TGTGCCAGTAGCATCGGACAGCGAGCCTACGAGCAGTACTTC.

V usage is TRBV7-8 and J usage is TRBJ2-1, with TRBD1 matching over 10 bases. The CDR3 has 15 residues. J gave up 5 bases and V 6 bases, and 7 bases lay outside the gene matches. Per the germline V gene, CDR1 is SGHVS and CDR2 is FQNEAQ. The CDR3 nucleotides are TGTGCCAGCAGTGTCGGGACAGGGGCAAACAATGAGCAGTTCTTC. It yields the protein CASSVGTGANNEQFF.

This chain joins TRBV18 and TRBJ2-1, with a possible D match to TRBD2 (5 bases). The CDR3 is 12 amino acids. Germline V CDR1 and CDR2: KGHSH, LQKENI. V lost 4 bases, J lost 8 bases, and 9 bases lay in between. CDR3: CASSHGLYEQFF. For the CDR3, the DNA is TGTGCCAGCTCACACGGACTTTATGAGCAGTTCTTC.

The chain employs TRBV6-5 and TRBJ2-1, with 8 bases aligning to TRBD2. The CDR3 loop spans 15 amino acids. Losses at the gene ends were 2 bases for V and 4 bases for J; bases not matched to a gene: 4. CDR1 and CDR2 from the germline V gene are MNHEY and SVGAGI. The CDR3 coding sequence is TGTGCCAGCAGTTACAGTAGCGGGGTTTACAATGAGCAGTTCTTC. Translated: CASSYSSGVYNEQFF.

As to this clone: The sample carries other DNA sequences with the same CDR3. CDR3 in DNA: TGTGCCAGCTCACCCAGGCGGGTGAACACTGAAGCTTTCTTT. As protein: CASSPRRVNTEAFF. This chain uses TRBV18 with TRBJ1-1; D unresolved. V lost 3 bases and J lost 0, with 8 bases in between. The V gene's germline CDR1 is KGHSH and CDR2 LQKENI. The CDR3 extends over 14 amino acids.

V and J are TRBV6-5 and TRBJ1-1; D not certain. The CDR3 spans 14 residues. Trimming left V 4 bases short and J 10 bases short, with 19 bases between. Germline V CDR1 and CDR2: MNHEY, SVGAGI. This CDR3 reads CASSSRQDEVGAFF. The DNA for the CDR3 is TGTGCCAGCAGTTCTCGGCAGGACGAGGTAGGAGCTTTCTTT.

The chain couples TRBV5-1 to TRBJ2-5; the D is unclear. The CDR3 covers 11 residues. The germline gives CDR1 SGHRS, CDR2 YFSETQ. Trimming took off 2 bases at V and 7 bases at J, with 6 bases between the two ends. CDR3 region: CASSLRATQYF. As DNA, the CDR3 is TGCGCCAGCAGCTTAAGGGCGACCCAGTACTTC.

The chain carries TRBV15 and TRBJ2-7; D possibly corresponds to TRBD1 (5 bases). The CDR3 runs to 13 residues. CDR1 is LNHNV, CDR2 YYDKDF, per germline (reference sequence). Between the trimmed V and J ends, which lost 6 bases and 2 bases, there was a span of 11 bases. This chain's CDR3 is CATRHRGTYEQYF. CDR3 nucleotide sequence: TGTGCCACCAGGCATAGGGGAACCTACGAGCAGTACTTC.